These 22 T cell receptor beta chains share one sample of origin, sequenced in a study of memory CD4+ T cells and cytomegalovirus serostatus. The sort gate was single viable CD3+CD4+CD8-CD45RO+ cells for memory CD4+ T cells. TCRdb keeps only in-frame clones here, not all; method: immunoSEQ multiplex PCR. The sample lists 40,000 to 55,000 clones; 70% to 75% were seen once. The sequenced sample consisted of memory CD4+ T cells from blood. These receptors were taken from an adult in good health and CMV-seropositive.

The rearrangement links TRBV5-1 to TRBJ1-2; D might be TRBD1 (5 bases). Germline assignment: CDR1 SGHRS and CDR2 YFSETQ. Trimming left V 7 bases short and J 3 bases short, with 13 bases between. The CDR3 has 13 amino acids. For the CDR3, the DNA is TGCGCCAGCCGTCGGCAGGGAGACTATGGCTACACCTTC. This sequence encodes CASRRQGDYGYTF. Complete variable domain (other parts from reference TRBV5-1 and TRBJ1-2): KAGVTQTPRYLIKTRGQQVTLSCSPISGHRSVSWYQQTPGQGLQFLFEYFSETQRNKGNFPGRFSGRQFSNSRSEMNVSTLELGDSALYLCASRRQGDYGYTFGSGTRLTVV.

The V and J genes are TRBV5-6 and TRBJ2-3; the match to TRBD1 covers 9 bases. The junction had 3 bases not matched to a gene; V was cut back by 2 bases and J by 2 bases. Germline V CDR1 and CDR2: SGHDT, YYEEEE. The CDR3 spans 15 residues. The CDR3 region has the DNA TGTGCCAGCAGCTTAGGGACAGGGTACACAGATACGCAGTATTTT. Translating gives CASSLGTGYTDTQYF.

This chain joins TRBV5-1 and TRBJ2-7; 7 nucleotides align to TRBD1. Unmatched junction bases numbered 10, after V lost 4 bases and J lost 0 bases. The germline V gene has CDR1 SGHRS and CDR2 YFSETQ. This CDR3 is 16 amino acids long. The CDR3 loop is CASSDSGTAYSYEQYF. As DNA, the CDR3 is TGCGCCAGCAGCGACTCCGGGACAGCGTACTCCTACGAGCAGTACTTC.

The chain recombines TRBV7-2 with TRBJ2-3; D is undetermined. There are 13 residues in the CDR3. Germline CDR1 is SGHTA and CDR2 is FQGNSA. Trimming stripped 1 base from V and 6 bases from J, with 8 bases between. The CDR3 loop is CASSLDVGDTQYF. The CDR3 nucleotides read TGTGCCAGCAGCTTAGACGTCGGGGATACGCAGTATTTT.

The chain carries TRBV5-1 and TRBJ1-4; D not certain. CDR1 is SGHRS and CDR2 is YFSETQ in the germline V gene. The CDR3 totals 16 residues. With 0 bases removed from V and 2 bases from J, the gap between germline ends came to 11 bases. The CDR3 here is CASSLVYGGTNEKLFF. The CDR3 DNA is TGCGCCAGCAGCTTGGTTTACGGCGGGACTAATGAAAAACTGTTTTTT. The entire variable domain, with the rest obtained from reference TRBV5-1 and TRBJ1-4, is as follows: KAGVTQTPRYLIKTRGQQVTLSCSPISGHRSVSWYQQTPGQGLQFLFEYFSETQRNKGNFPGRFSGRQFSNSRSEMNVSTLELGDSALYLCASSLVYGGTNEKLFFGSGTQLSVL.

This clone ranks as medium-sized. This rearrangement joins TRBV14 to TRBJ1-1; 7 positions match TRBD1. Germline assignment: CDR1 SGHDN and CDR2 FVKESK. The CDR3 loop spans 16 amino acids. Losses at the gene ends were 4 bases for V and 5 bases for J; bases not matched to a gene: 13. CDR3 residues: CASSPSWWTGLTEAFF. CDR3 DNA sequence: TGTGCCAGCAGCCCCTCGTGGTGGACAGGTCTTACTGAAGCTTTCTTT.

This chain links TRBV19 with TRBJ1-5; D is perhaps TRBD1 (6 bases). The CDR3 is made up of 15 amino acids. V was trimmed by 4 bases and J by 6 bases, leaving 16 bases between them. CDR1 is LNHDA and CDR2 is SQIVND in the germline V gene (reference sequence). The CDR3: CASSRSRGAGQPQHF. The CDR3, as DNA: TGTGCCAGTAGTAGGTCCAGGGGCGCGGGTCAGCCCCAGCATTTT.

The chain combines TRBV5-1 with TRBJ2-3; maybe TRBD2 (5 bases). Germline lookup yields CDR1 SGHRS and CDR2 YFSETQ. The CDR3 is 14 amino acids. V gave up 4 bases and J gave up 4 bases, with 13 bases separating them. This chain's CDR3 is CASSLRGEADTQYF. CDR3 sequence (DNA): TGCGCCAGCAGCCTCCGGGGAGAGGCAGATACGCAGTATTTT.

This chain connects TRBV19 to TRBJ2-2; 11 bases match TRBD1. The CDR3 extends over 14 amino acids. Germline trimming cut 6 bases from V and 6 bases from J; bases unmatched to any gene: 3. Germline CDR1 reads LNHDA; CDR2 reads SQIVND (reference sequence). CDR3 sequence reads: CASSQGQGAGELFF. In DNA, the CDR3 is TGTGCCAGTAGCCAGGGACAGGGGGCCGGGGAGCTGTTTTTT. Filled out from reference TRBV19 and TRBJ2-2, the complete variable domain reads DGGITQSPKYLFRKEGQNVTLSCEQNLNHDAMYWYRQDPGQGLRLIYYSQIVNDFQKGDIAEGYSVSREKKESFPLTVTSAQKNPTAFYLCASSQGQGAGELFFGEGSRLTVL.

J is TRBJ1-1 and V is TRBV7-2; D unclear. The CDR3 has 16 residues. Per the germline V gene, CDR1 is SGHTA and CDR2 is FQGNSA. Trimming removed 4 bases at V and 0 bases at J, with 15 bases between. The CDR3 bases are TGTGCCAGCAGCTCAACACTTGACGGCTTGAACACTGAAGCTTTCTTT. It yields the protein CASSSTLDGLNTEAFF.

The chain recombines TRBV7-2 with TRBJ1-2; 8 bases map to TRBD1. This CDR3 region has 16 residues. J lost 4 bases, V lost 1 base, and 8 bases had no gene match. Germline V gene data show CDR1 as SGHTA and CDR2 as FQGNSA. The CDR3 DNA reads as TGTGCCAGCAGCTTAGGACGGACAGGGCTTCGCTATGGCTACACCTTC. This codes for CASSLGRTGLRYGYTF.

The rearrangement links TRBV10-3 to TRBJ2-3; 9 positions agree with TRBD1. The junction had 1 base not matched to a gene; V was cut back by 2 bases and J by 1 base. Germline V gene lookup returns CDR1 ENHRY and CDR2 SYGVKD. The CDR3 spans 15 residues. The CDR3 is CAISERQGGTDTQYF. The CDR3 nucleotides read TGTGCCATCAGTGAGAGACAGGGGGGCACAGATACGCAGTATTTT.

The chain recombines TRBV4-3 with TRBJ2-1, with D possibly TRBD1 on 5 matching bases. In germline, CDR1 is LGHNA, CDR2 YSLEER. The CDR3 length is 16 residues. Trimming removed 2 bases at V and 5 bases at J, with 16 bases between. The CDR3 sequence is CASSQLSGMENNEQFF. DNA of the CDR3: TGCGCCAGCAGCCAACTGTCAGGGATGGAAAACAATGAGCAGTTCTTC.

V usage is TRBV19 and J usage is TRBJ2-2; D possibly corresponds to TRBD1 (6 bases). V shed 3 bases and J shed 1 base, with 6 bases lying between them. The germline V gene encodes CDR1 LNHDA and CDR2 SQIVND (reference sequence). The length of the CDR3 is 14 residues. CDR3 loop: CASSMTGNTGELFF. The CDR3, as DNA: TGTGCCAGTAGTATGACAGGGAACACCGGGGAGCTGTTTTTT.

This rearrangement joins TRBV6-5 to TRBJ2-5; D gene unclear. Trimming cost V 0 bases and J 0 bases, with 8 bases left between them. This CDR3 comprises 15 residues. The V gene's germline CDR1 is MNHEY and CDR2 SVGAGI. The DNA for the CDR3 is TGTGCCAGCAGTTACTCGCGACCAGACCAAGAGACCCAGTACTTC. Its protein is CASSYSRPDQETQYF.

The chain links TRBV10-3 to TRBJ2-7; D remains ambiguous. V was shortened by 2 bases and J by 6 bases, with 8 bases between the two germline ends. CDR3 length: 12 residues. Germline V gene data show CDR1 as ENHRY and CDR2 as SYGVKD. The CDR3 loop reads CAISEGVAEQYF. The CDR3 nucleotides read TGTGCCATCAGTGAGGGCGTTGCCGAGCAGTACTTC.

The gene calls are TRBV6-1 and TRBJ1-1; D might be TRBD1 (5 bases). The germline V and J ends were trimmed by 10 bases and 4 bases, with 16 bases remaining between them. Germline CDR1 and CDR2: MNHNS and SASEGT. The CDR3 covers 13 residues. The CDR3 DNA is TGTGCCATCAGGACCGATGGGGGCACTGAAGCTTTCTTT. As protein: CAIRTDGGTEAFF.

This rearrangement joins TRBV6-5 to TRBJ2-7; 10 bases align to TRBD1. Germline CDR1 is MNHEY and CDR2 is SVGAGI. The CDR3 is 15 residues long. V was clipped by 4 bases and J by 3 bases; unmatched bases: 6. DNA for the CDR3: TGTGCCAGCAGTTCCCCGGGACAGGGGTACTACGAGCAGTACTTC. Residues: CASSSPGQGYYEQYF.

The rearrangement links TRBV6-5 to TRBJ2-1; a possible D gene is TRBD2 (6 bases). The V gene's germline CDR1 is MNHEY and CDR2 SVGAGI. The CDR3 is made up of 12 amino acids. Deletions cut 5 bases from V and 5 bases from J, with 7 bases between. This chain's CDR3 is CASSTGDNEQFF. The DNA for the CDR3 is TGTGCCAGCAGTACGGGGGACAATGAGCAGTTCTTC.

This chain joins TRBV6-1 and TRBJ2-7, with no clear D. Per germline, CDR1 MNHNS and CDR2 SASEGT. V shed 9 bases and J shed 0 bases, with 15 bases lying between them. The CDR3 is 14 residues long. The CDR3 sequence: CASHLTSPSYEQYF. The CDR3 DNA is TGTGCCAGTCACTTAACCAGCCCCTCCTACGAGCAGTACTTC.

The CDR3 bases are TGCGCCAGCAGCTTCGATACAGGGTTTGGGGCCAACGTCCTGACTTTC. Residues: CASSFDTGFGANVLTF. The chain couples TRBV5-1 to TRBJ2-6; a weak D match, TRBD1 (6 bases). Germline CDR1 is SGHRS and CDR2 is YFSETQ. This CDR3 is 16 amino acids long. The V gene lost 2 bases and the J gene lost 3 bases, with 12 bases spanning the gap.

This clone was picked up a small number of times. The rearrangement uses TRBV28 and TRBJ2-5, with D possibly TRBD1 on 5 matching bases. This CDR3 spans 16 amino acids. Germline V lookup: CDR1 MDHEN, CDR2 SYDVKM. The germline V and J ends were trimmed by 3 bases and 4 bases, with 18 bases remaining between them. The CDR3 DNA sequence: TGTGCCAGCAGTTTGCCGAGGACACGCCGAAGAGAGACCCAGTACTTC. This encodes CASSLPRTRRRETQYF.